The clone carrying this T cell receptor (beta chain) was detected a few times. The target antigen is unknown. This sample was taken from a study of blood T cells in healthy people across ages. CDR1 is MGHRA and CDR2 is YSYEKL in the germline V gene. CDR3 size: 15 residues. V was trimmed by 1 base and J by 2 bases, leaving 9 bases between them. In terms of origin and age, donors were healthy Caucasian individuals from Russia aged roughly 6 to 95. A second PCR, run for roughly 7 to 11 cycles, used a sample-barcoded 5' primer plus a J-beta primer mix. The study obtained at least 3 million CDR3-containing paired-end reads from every sample. TCRdb itself ran the 5' RACE reads through MiXCR, one entry per CDR3 protein. The sample contains fewer than 1.5 million distinct CDR3 sequences, around two fifths of which appear only once. Study-level points and caveats: Roughly linear declines in TCR beta diversity per million T cells occurred with age. PBMCs were not sorted, which prevented a conclusive comparison of naive versus antigen-experienced cells.

V is TRBV4-1 and J is TRBJ1-5; D is undetermined. What was sequenced was blood. This clonotype was sampled from a woman in her late teens or twenties in good health. The chain's CDR3 is CASSQGEPGNQPQHF. CDR3 coding DNA: TGCGCCAGCAGCCAAGGGGAGCCGGGCAATCAGCCCCAGCATTTT.